The 10 T cell receptor beta chains below come from one sample, sequenced in a study of T cell repertoires in cytomegalovirus infection. No antigens are known for them. TCRdb ran MiXCR on the reads and lists one entry per CDR3 protein. The table records about 55,000 distinct CDR3 sequences, 20% to 25% of them present only once. The specimen comprised CD8+ T cells from cultured PBMCs, sampled from culture after CMV antigen stimulation. The receptors here all came from a human donor in good health (CMV status not recorded). Some clones in this sample may be carry-over from other donors' samples.

This clonotype turned up a few times. The chain joins TRBV7-8 to TRBJ2-7; maybe TRBD2 (5 bases). The CDR3 consists of 14 residues. The V gene lost 5 bases and the J gene lost 1 base, with 12 bases spanning the gap. Germline-derived CDR1 and CDR2 are SGHVS and FQNEAQ. CDR3 protein: CASSPPEASYEQYF. The DNA for the CDR3 is TGTGCCAGCAGCCCCCCGGAGGCATCCTACGAGCAGTACTTC.

CDR3 loop: CASSSGGRPYNEQFF. The CDR3 nucleotides are TGTGCCAGCAGTTCAGGGGGGAGGCCCTACAATGAGCAGTTCTTC. The chain carries TRBV3-1 and TRBJ2-1; a possible D gene is TRBD1 (7 bases). The germline CDR1 and CDR2 sequences are LGHDT and YNNKEL (reference sequence). CDR3 size: 15 residues. V lost 6 bases, J lost 2 bases, and 14 bases lay in between.

This clonotype showed up many times. This chain links TRBV9 with TRBJ2-7; the D gene is possibly TRBD2 (5 bases). Germline V CDR1 and CDR2: SGDLS, YYNGEE. This CDR3 region has 14 residues. Deletions cut 0 bases from V and 4 bases from J, with 11 bases between. The CDR3 is CASSVGGIQYEQYF. The CDR3 nucleotides read TGTGCCAGCAGCGTAGGAGGGATTCAGTACGAGCAGTACTTC. The full variable domain, with the rest looked up from reference TRBV9 and TRBJ2-7, is DSGVTQTPKHLITATGQRVTLRCSPRSGDLSVYWYQQSLDQGLQFLIQYYNGEERAKGNILERFSAQQFPDLHSELNLSSLELGDSALYFCASSVGGIQYEQYFGPGTRLTVT.

This clonotype was seen more than once but under ten times. V gene TRBV7-3 combines with J gene TRBJ2-1; 10 bases map to TRBD2. V dropped 1 base and J dropped 0; count of bases not matched to a gene: 24. This CDR3 is 24 amino acids long. Germline-derived CDR1 and CDR2 are SGHTA and FQGTGA. CDR3 protein: CASSLRVGAGGSGRAPSSYNEQFF. CDR3 in DNA: TGTGCCAGCAGCTTAAGGGTCGGGGCCGGAGGCAGCGGGAGGGCCCCCAGCTCCTACAATGAGCAGTTCTTC.

This clonotype has just a few counts. The chain links TRBV7-9 to TRBJ2-2; 7 bases are shared with TRBD1. Germline CDR1 and CDR2: SEHNR and FQNEAQ (reference sequence). The CDR3 spans 16 residues. The J segment lost 5 bases and the V segment lost 11 bases, leaving 17 bases of the junction unmatched. The CDR3 DNA is TGTGCCTGGTCGGTGCAGGGGGTTTTTCGGACCGGGGAGCTGTTTTTT. It specifies CAWSVQGVFRTGELFF.

This rearrangement joins TRBV7-8 to TRBJ2-7; D gene unclear. From germline, CDR1 is SGHVS and CDR2 FQNEAQ. V was pared by 1 base and J by 0 bases, with 10 bases between. CDR3 length: 15 amino acids. In nucleotides, the CDR3 is TGTGCCAGCAGCTTAGTTCCACTAAGCTCCTACGAGCAGTACTTC. Translation gives CASSLVPLSSYEQYF.

This clonotype was seen a few times. The chain employs TRBV28 and TRBJ2-7, with 7 positions matching TRBD2. Germline V gene data show CDR1 as MDHEN and CDR2 as SYDVKM. This CDR3 is built from 15 residues. J lost 1 base, V lost 6 bases, and 9 bases had no gene match. CDR3 sequence reads: CASRYGTTESYEQYF. The CDR3 nucleotides are TGTGCCAGCAGATATGGGACTACTGAATCCTACGAGCAGTACTTC. Combining the CDR3 with reference TRBV28 and TRBJ2-7 gives the whole variable domain DVKVTQSSRYLVKRTGEKVFLECVQDMDHENMFWYRQDPGLGLRLIYFSYDVKMKEKGDIPEGYSVSREKKERFSLILESASTNQTSMYLCASRYGTTESYEQYFGPGTRLTVT.

This chain joins TRBV7-8 and TRBJ2-6; possibly TRBD1 for D (5 bases). The CDR3 spans 21 residues. Germline V gene lookup returns CDR1 SGHVS and CDR2 FQNEAQ. The V end was cut by 3 bases, the J end by 0 bases, with 24 bases between. DNA for the CDR3: TGTGCCAGCAGCTTCGACCCGCAGGGTGAGAGAGTCCCCTCTGGGGCCAACGTCCTGACTTTC. Residues: CASSFDPQGERVPSGANVLTF.

The V gene is TRBV11-2, the J gene TRBJ2-7, with 7 bases lining up with TRBD2. The CDR3 contains 14 residues. Germline trimming cut 4 bases from V and 4 bases from J; bases unmatched to any gene: 7. Germline V gives CDR1 SGHAT, CDR2 FQNNGV. CDR3 residues: CASSSAGGTYEQYF. The CDR3 bases are TGTGCCAGCAGCTCGGCCGGGGGGACTTACGAGCAGTACTTC.

The rearrangement links TRBV28 to TRBJ1-1; no clear D gene. V lost 3 bases and J lost 5, with 13 bases in between. The germline gives CDR1 MDHEN, CDR2 SYDVKM. The CDR3 is made up of 14 amino acids. The CDR3, as DNA: TGTGCCAGCAGTTTTGTGGGAGGGAGGACTGAAGCTTTCTTT. Amino acid sequence: CASSFVGGRTEAFF.